This TCR beta chain was observed in a study of cytomegalovirus exposure and HLA in healthy donors. Overall study results and limits: Researchers counted roughly 150 TCR beta chains as cytomegalovirus-associated. Within the data, a cluster of highly shared sequence variants was likely a sequencing artifact.

Notes on this clone: What it binds is not known.

V was clipped by 5 bases and J by 4 bases, with 14 bases between them. There are 14 residues in the CDR3. Looked up from germline, CDR1 is SGHTA and CDR2 is FQGTGA. Each donor's status was that of a healthy bone marrow donor. The PCR was carried out with 60 Vbeta primers and 13 Jbeta primers. Sequenced by immunoSEQ multiplex PCR; TCRdb stores in-frame clones only, minus some. In the table there are around 150,000 clones, 75% to 85% of which are singletons. The V and J genes are TRBV7-3 and TRBJ1-1, with D perhaps TRBD1 (5 bases). This clonotype was obtained from a man between 50 and 59 years old in good health and CMV-seropositive. The sequenced sample consisted of PBMCs. The DNA for the CDR3 is TGTGCCAGCAGCACAGGCGGGGGGGGCACTGAAGCTTTCTTT. This gives the protein CASSTGGGGTEAFF.